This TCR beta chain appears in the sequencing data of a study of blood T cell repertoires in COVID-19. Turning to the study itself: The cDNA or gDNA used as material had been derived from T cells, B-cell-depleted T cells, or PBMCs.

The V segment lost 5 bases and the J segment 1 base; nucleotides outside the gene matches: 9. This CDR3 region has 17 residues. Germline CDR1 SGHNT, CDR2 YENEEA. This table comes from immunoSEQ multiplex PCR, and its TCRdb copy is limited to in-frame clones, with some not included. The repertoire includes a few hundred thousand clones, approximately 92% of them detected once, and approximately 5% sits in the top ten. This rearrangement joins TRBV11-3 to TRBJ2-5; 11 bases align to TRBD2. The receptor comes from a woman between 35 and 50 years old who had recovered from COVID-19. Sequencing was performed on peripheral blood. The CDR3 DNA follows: TGTGCCAGCAGCCACGAATCGGGGACTAGCGGCCAAGAGACCCAGTACTTC. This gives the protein CASSHESGTSGQETQYF.